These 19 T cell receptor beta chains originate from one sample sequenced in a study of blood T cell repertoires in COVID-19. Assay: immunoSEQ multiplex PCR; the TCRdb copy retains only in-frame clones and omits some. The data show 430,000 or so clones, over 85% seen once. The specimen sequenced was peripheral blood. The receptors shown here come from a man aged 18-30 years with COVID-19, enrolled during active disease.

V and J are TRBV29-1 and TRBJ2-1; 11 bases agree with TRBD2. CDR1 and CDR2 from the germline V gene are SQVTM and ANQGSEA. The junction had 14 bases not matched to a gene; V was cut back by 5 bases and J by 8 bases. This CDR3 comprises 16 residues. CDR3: CSVISGRARKVDEQFF. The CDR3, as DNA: TGCAGCGTTATTAGCGGGAGGGCCAGAAAGGTCGATGAGCAGTTCTTC.

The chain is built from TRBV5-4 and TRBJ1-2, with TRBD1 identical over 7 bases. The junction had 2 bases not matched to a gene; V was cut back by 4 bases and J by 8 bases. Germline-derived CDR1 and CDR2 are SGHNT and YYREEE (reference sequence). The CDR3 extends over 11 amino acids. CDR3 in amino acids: CASSPGGGYTF. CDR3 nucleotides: TGTGCCAGCAGCCCAGGGGGGGGCTACACCTTC.

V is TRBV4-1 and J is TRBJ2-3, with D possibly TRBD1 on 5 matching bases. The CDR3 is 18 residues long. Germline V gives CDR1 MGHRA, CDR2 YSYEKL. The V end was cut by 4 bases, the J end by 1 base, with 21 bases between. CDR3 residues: CASSRADRQPPGTDTQYF. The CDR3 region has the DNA TGCGCCAGCAGCCGCGCAGATAGACAGCCCCCTGGCACAGATACGCAGTATTTT.

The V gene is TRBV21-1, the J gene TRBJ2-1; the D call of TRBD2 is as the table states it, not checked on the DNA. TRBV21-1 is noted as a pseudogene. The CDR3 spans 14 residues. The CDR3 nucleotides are TGTGCCAGCAGCAAAGGGGGAGAAGGGACTAGGAACTTCTTC. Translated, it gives CASSKGGEGTRNFF.

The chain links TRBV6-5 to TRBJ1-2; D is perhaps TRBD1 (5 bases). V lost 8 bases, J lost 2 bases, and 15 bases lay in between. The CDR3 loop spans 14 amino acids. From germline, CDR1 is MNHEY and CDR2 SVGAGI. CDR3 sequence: CASGGTDPNYGYTF. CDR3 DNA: TGTGCCAGCGGGGGGACCGATCCCAACTATGGCTACACCTTC.

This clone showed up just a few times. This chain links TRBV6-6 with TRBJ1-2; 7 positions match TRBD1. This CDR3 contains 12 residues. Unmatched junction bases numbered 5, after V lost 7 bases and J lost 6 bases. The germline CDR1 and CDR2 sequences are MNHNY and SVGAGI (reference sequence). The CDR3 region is CASNDRVHGYTF. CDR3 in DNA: TGTGCCAGCAATGACAGGGTCCATGGCTACACCTTC.

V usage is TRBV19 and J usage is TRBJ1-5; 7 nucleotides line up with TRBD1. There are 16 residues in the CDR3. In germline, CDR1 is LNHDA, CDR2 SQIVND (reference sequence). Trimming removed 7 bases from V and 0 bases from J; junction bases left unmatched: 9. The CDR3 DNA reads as TGTGCCAGTAACCCAAGGGGGCAGGGTAGCAATCAGCCCCAGCATTTT. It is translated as CASNPRGQGSNQPQHF.

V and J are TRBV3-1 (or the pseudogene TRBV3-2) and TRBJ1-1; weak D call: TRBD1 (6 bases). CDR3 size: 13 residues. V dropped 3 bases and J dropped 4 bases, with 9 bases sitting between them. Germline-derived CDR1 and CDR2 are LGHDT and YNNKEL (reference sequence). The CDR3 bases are TGTGCCAGCAGCCATCGGGGGGCCACTGAAGCTTTCTTT. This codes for CASSHRGATEAFF.

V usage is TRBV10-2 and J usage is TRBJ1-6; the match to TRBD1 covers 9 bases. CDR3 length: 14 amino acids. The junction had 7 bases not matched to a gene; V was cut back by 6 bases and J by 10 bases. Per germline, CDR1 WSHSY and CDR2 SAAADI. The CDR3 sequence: CASSMGQGGSPLHF. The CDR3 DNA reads TGCGCCAGCAGCATGGGACAGGGTGGGTCACCCCTCCACTTT.

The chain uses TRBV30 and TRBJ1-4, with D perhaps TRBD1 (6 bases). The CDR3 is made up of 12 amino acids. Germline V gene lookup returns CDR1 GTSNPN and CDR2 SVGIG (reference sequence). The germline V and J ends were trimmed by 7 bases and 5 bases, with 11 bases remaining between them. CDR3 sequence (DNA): TGTGCCTTGGGCAGGGGCAATGAAAAACTGTTTTTT. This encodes CALGRGNEKLFF.

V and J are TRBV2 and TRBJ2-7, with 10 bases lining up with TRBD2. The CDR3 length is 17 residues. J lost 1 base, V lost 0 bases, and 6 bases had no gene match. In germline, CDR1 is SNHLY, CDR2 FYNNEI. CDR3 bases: TGTGCCAGCAGTGAAGCGTATGGAGCGGGGGGGTCCTACGAGCAGTACTTC. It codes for CASSEAYGAGGSYEQYF.

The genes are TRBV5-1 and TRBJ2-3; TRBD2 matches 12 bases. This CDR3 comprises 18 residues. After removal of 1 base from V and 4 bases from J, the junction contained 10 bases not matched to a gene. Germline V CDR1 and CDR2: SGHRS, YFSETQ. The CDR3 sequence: CASSLSGTSGQGADTQYF. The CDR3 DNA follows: TGCGCCAGCAGCTTGTCCGGGACTAGCGGGCAAGGGGCAGATACGCAGTATTTT.

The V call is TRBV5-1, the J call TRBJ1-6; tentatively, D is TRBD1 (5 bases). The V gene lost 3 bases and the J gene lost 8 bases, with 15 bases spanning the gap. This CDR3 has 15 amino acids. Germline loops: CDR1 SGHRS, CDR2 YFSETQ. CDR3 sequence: CASSWGGNEYSPLHF. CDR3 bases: TGCGCCAGCAGCTGGGGGGGGAACGAGTATTCACCCCTCCACTTT.

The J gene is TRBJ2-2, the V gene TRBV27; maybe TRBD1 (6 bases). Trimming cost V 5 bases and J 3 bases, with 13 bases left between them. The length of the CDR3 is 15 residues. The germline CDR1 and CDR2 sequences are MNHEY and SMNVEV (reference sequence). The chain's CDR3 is CASSLRYRDTGELFF. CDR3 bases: TGTGCCAGCAGTCTCCGGTACAGGGACACCGGGGAGCTGTTTTTT.

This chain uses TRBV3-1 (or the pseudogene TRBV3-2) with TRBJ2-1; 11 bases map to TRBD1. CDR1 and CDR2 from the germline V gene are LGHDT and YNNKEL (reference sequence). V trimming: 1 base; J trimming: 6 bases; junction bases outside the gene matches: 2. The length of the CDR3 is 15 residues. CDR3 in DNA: TGTGCCAGCAGCCAAGGCGGACAGGGGGCCAATGAGCAGTTCTTC. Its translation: CASSQGGQGANEQFF.

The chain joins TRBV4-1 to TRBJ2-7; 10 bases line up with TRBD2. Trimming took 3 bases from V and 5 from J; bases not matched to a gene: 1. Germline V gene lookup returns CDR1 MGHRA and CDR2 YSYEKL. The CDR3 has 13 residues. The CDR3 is CASSHGLADEQYF. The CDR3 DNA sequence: TGCGCCAGCAGCCATGGACTAGCGGACGAGCAGTACTTC.

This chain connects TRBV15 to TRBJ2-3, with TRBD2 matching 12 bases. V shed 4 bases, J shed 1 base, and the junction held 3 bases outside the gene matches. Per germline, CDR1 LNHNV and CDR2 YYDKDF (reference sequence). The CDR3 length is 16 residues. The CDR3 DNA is TGTGCCACCAGCAACCGACTAGCGGGAGGCACAGATACGCAGTATTTT. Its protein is CATSNRLAGGTDTQYF.

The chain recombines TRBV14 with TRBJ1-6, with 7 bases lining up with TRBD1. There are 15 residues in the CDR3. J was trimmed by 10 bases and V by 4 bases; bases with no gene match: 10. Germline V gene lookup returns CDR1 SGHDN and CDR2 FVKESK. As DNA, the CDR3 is TGTGCCAGCAGCCGAGAACCGACAGGGACATCACCCCTCCACTTT. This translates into CASSREPTGTSPLHF.

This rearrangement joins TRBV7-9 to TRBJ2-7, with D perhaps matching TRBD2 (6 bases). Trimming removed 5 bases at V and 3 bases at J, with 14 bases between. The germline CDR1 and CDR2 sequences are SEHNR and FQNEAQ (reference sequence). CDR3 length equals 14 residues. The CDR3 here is CASSPPGEIYEQYF. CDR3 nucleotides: TGTGCCAGCAGCCCCCCGGGGGAGATCTACGAGCAGTACTTC.